Reported below is one TCR beta chain. As yet, its antigen is unknown. This record comes from a study of human T cells and chemical hapten exposure. Study-wide context: The variation in per-sample TCR yields arose mainly from small differences in pooled library volumes.

It was the library that attached unique molecular identifiers to individual cDNA molecules. In the original workflow: There were a median of approximately 100,000 TCRs per sample, with a range from roughly 20,000 to 690,600. Each CDR3 protein gets one entry after TCRdb re-called the RACE reads with MiXCR. The V and J calls and clone size come from TCRdb's table, not from the authors' own analysis. The sample carries approximately 97,000 distinct CDR3 sequences, around 8.8% recorded once. Study-wide findings and caveats: TCRs at high frequency, those above 1 in 1000, did not change with DPC sensitization.

Time point here: healthy volunteer bleed at 2 weeks. Extraction yielded total RNA from whole blood (unfractionated). The sequence was obtained from a female donor in good health. Some clones in this sample may be carry-over from other donors' samples. The sample comprised whole blood.

For the CDR3, the DNA is TGTGCCAGCAGTGCTACGAGTGGCAGGCCGGAGAACACTGAAGCTTTCTTT. As protein: CASSATSGRPENTEAFF. V and J are TRBV2 and TRBJ1-1; D not resolved. Germline assignment: CDR1 SNHLY and CDR2 FYNNEI. V shed 4 bases and J shed 1 base, with 19 bases lying between them. The CDR3 covers 17 residues.